Following are 32 T cell receptor beta chains from one sample sequenced in a study of post-analysis software for immune sequencing data. Broader study findings: Among roughly 5 TRBV segments more frequent in patients than controls were TRBV5-6, TRBV5-1 and TRBV20-1.

The library was made from cDNA and included unique molecular identifiers. TCRdb used MiXCR to reprocess the PCR reads, holding one entry per CDR3 protein. The sample shows just over 250,000 distinct CDR3 sequences, 36% of them seen only once. Antigens for these TCRs are unknown. Sequenced input: blood. The receptors derive from a girl aged 5-17 years with multiple sclerosis.

The sample holds many counts of this clonotype. The genes are TRBV20-1 and TRBJ2-5; TRBD1 matches 7 bases. Germline V gives CDR1 DFQATT, CDR2 SNEGSKA (reference sequence). Trimming removed 2 bases from V and 9 bases from J; junction bases left unmatched: 18. This CDR3 has 16 amino acids. This chain's CDR3 is CSARIWHGTALRAQYF. CDR3 coding DNA: TGCAGTGCTAGAATCTGGCACGGGACAGCTCTAAGGGCCCAGTACTTC.

This clonotype was counted at least ten times. The rearrangement uses TRBV7-9 and TRBJ2-1; 7 nucleotides match TRBD1. From germline, CDR1 is SEHNR and CDR2 FQNEAQ (reference sequence). V gave up 6 bases and J gave up 10 bases; unmatched junction bases: 12. The CDR3 covers 14 residues. This CDR3 is CASSQTDRVWEQFF. CDR3 bases: TGTGCCAGCAGTCAAACCGACAGGGTTTGGGAGCAGTTCTTC.

A word on this clonotype: The junction does not match germline at one end; this may be a read error. The V gene is TRBV30, the J gene TRBJ1-1, with 7 bases matching TRBD1. The CDR3 is 13 residues long. CDR1 and CDR2 from the germline V gene are GTSNPN and SVGIG (reference sequence). CDR3 nucleotides: TGTGCCTGGAGTGTGGACAGGAACACTGGAGCTTTCTTT. Encoded protein: CAWSVDRNTGAFF.

This clonotype was found many times. The V and J genes are TRBV7-3 and TRBJ2-1; 9 bases fit TRBD2. This CDR3 is built from 16 residues. Per the germline V gene, CDR1 is SGHTA and CDR2 is FQGTGA. V lost 5 bases and J lost 4; bases outside the gene matches: 9. The DNA of the CDR3 is TGTGCCAGCAGCCCAATGCGGGAGGGCCCTTACAATGAGCAGTTCTTC. It is translated as CASSPMREGPYNEQFF.

This clonotype was recorded at least ten times. V usage is TRBV20-1 and J usage is TRBJ1-2, with a tentative D call TRBD1 (5 bases). CDR1 and CDR2 from the germline V gene are DFQATT and SNEGSKA (reference sequence). V was cut by 4 bases and J by 5 bases, with 23 bases left in between. The CDR3 consists of 16 residues. Here the CDR3 reads CSAKKEGREVGYGYTF. In DNA form, the CDR3 reads TGCAGTGCTAAGAAGGAGGGCAGGGAGGTTGGATATGGCTACACCTTC.

This clonotype was seen ten or more times. The chain is built from TRBV3-1 and TRBJ2-3; tentative D call: TRBD2 (6 bases). Deletions cut 4 bases from V and 5 bases from J, with 13 bases between. The CDR3 covers 14 residues. Germline lookup yields CDR1 LGHDT and CDR2 YNNKEL (reference sequence). CDR3 protein: CASSPRLVGDTQYF. CDR3 nucleotide sequence: TGTGCCAGCAGCCCGCGACTAGTAGGAGATACGCAGTATTTT.

This clonotype was observed at least ten times. This chain joins TRBV28 and TRBJ2-5, with D perhaps TRBD1 or TRBD2 (5 bases each). Deletions cut 4 bases from V and 2 bases from J, with 17 bases between. The length of the CDR3 is 16 residues. The germline gives CDR1 MDHEN, CDR2 SYDVKM. The CDR3 bases are TGTGCCAGCAGTTCGCCCTCGGGACGTTTACAAGAGACCCAGTACTTC. It codes for CASSSPSGRLQETQYF.

Regarding this clonotype: The germline gene is not matched at one end of the junction; a read error may be the cause. The chain links TRBV5-1 to TRBJ2-2, with D possibly matching TRBD2 (5 bases). The CDR3 contains 15 residues. Germline CDR1 and CDR2: SGHRS and YFSETQ. The CDR3 here is CAGSLSGNPSGELFF. The CDR3 nucleotides are TGCGCCGGCAGCTTGTCGGGGAACCCCTCCGGGGAGCTGTTTTTT.

The rearrangement links TRBV20-1 to TRBJ2-3; possible D gene TRBD2, 5 bases. The CDR3 loop spans 16 amino acids. V lost 0 bases, J lost 4 bases, and 17 bases lay in between. Germline V gene sequence: CDR1 DFQATT, CDR2 SNEGSKA (reference sequence). The CDR3 nucleotides read TGCAGTGCTAGAGATCTCCTCGGGCAGAGGGCAGATACGCAGTATTTT. Its protein is CSARDLLGQRADTQYF.

In DNA, the CDR3 is TGCGCCAGCAGCTTAGGACTGGGAAACTATGGCTACACCTTC. It specifies CASSLGLGNYGYTF. The chain uses TRBV5-1 and TRBJ1-2; D unresolved. V was cut by 2 bases and J by 2 bases, with 10 bases left in between. This CDR3 has 14 residues. Germline V gene data show CDR1 as SGHRS and CDR2 as YFSETQ.

About this clonotype: A read error may explain this, as a much larger clone is one base away. The J gene is TRBJ2-1, the V gene TRBV24-1; D tentatively reads TRBD1 or TRBD2 (5 bases each). CDR1 and CDR2 from the germline V gene are KGHDR and SFDVKD. The CDR3 runs 14 residues. The CDR3 sequence: CATSGSGWENGQFF. Here the CDR3 DNA reads TGTGCCACCAGTGGGTCAGGGTGGGAGAATGGGCAGTTCTTC.

This clonotype has just a few counts. V is TRBV19 and J is TRBJ1-5, with D uncertain. CDR3 length: 15 residues. V lost 7 bases to trimming and J lost 0 bases, with 13 bases between them. Looked up from germline, CDR1 is LNHDA and CDR2 is SQIVND (reference sequence). The CDR3 sequence is CASTIEGNSNQPQHF. The CDR3 DNA is TGTGCCAGTACTATCGAGGGAAATAGCAATCAGCCCCAGCATTTT. The whole variable domain, filled in from reference TRBV19 and TRBJ1-5, reads DGGITQSPKYLFRKEGQNVTLSCEQNLNHDAMYWYRQDPGQGLRLIYYSQIVNDFQKGDIAEGYSVSREKKESFPLTVTSAQKNPTAFYLCASTIEGNSNQPQHFGDGTRLSIL.

This clonotype was recorded a few times. The rearrangement uses TRBV6-5 and TRBJ1-2, with TRBD1 identical over 8 bases. Germline CDR1 is MNHEY and CDR2 is SVGAGI. Trimming removed 2 bases from V and 4 bases from J; junction bases left unmatched: 6. The CDR3 is 15 residues long. CDR3 nucleotide sequence: TGTGCCAGCAGTTACCAGACAGGGGCGGTCTATGGCTACACCTTC. Amino acids: CASSYQTGAVYGYTF.

The V call is TRBV3-1, the J call TRBJ1-1; TRBD1 might be the D (6 bases). The germline V and J ends were trimmed by 1 base and 4 bases, with 10 bases remaining between them. CDR3 length: 14 amino acids. CDR1 and CDR2 (germline): LGHDT, YNNKEL (reference sequence). CDR3 amino acids: CASSQVGGGTEAFF. CDR3 nucleotide sequence: TGTGCCAGCAGCCAAGTAGGAGGGGGCACTGAAGCTTTCTTT. Full variable domain (outside the CDR3, taken from reference TRBV3-1 and TRBJ1-1): DTAVSQTPKYLVTQMGNDKSIKCEQNLGHDTMYWYKQDSKKFLKIMFSYNNKELIINETVPNRFSPKSPDKAHLNLHINSLELGDSAVYFCASSQVGGGTEAFFGQGTRLTVV.

To note about this clonotype: A much larger clone lies a single base off, so this may be a read error. V gene TRBV27 combines with J gene TRBJ1-5; 7 bases map to TRBD1. This CDR3 has 13 amino acids. CDR1 and CDR2 (germline): MNHEY, SMNVEV (reference sequence). Here the CDR3 DNA reads TGTGCCAGCAGTTCAGACAGGGTTCAGCCCCGGCATTTT. This gives the protein CASSSDRVQPRHF.

Many counts were recorded for this clonotype. The chain recombines TRBV29-1 with TRBJ2-7; 11 bases align to TRBD2. With V trimmed by 4 bases and J by 6 bases, 5 bases remained unmatched. Germline loops: CDR1 SQVTM, CDR2 ANQGSEA. The CDR3 contains 13 residues. The CDR3 loop is CSVVTSGIGEQYF. The CDR3 nucleotides are TGCAGCGTTGTGACTAGCGGGATCGGCGAGCAGTACTTC.

Many counts were recorded for this clonotype. The CDR3 protein is CASSKGQGYEQYF. CDR3 DNA sequence: TGTGCCAGCAGTAAGGGACAGGGCTACGAGCAGTACTTC. The chain carries TRBV6-5 and TRBJ2-7; 9 bases line up with TRBD1. Germline trimming cut 5 bases from V and 3 bases from J; bases unmatched to any gene: 2. The CDR3 contains 13 residues. Germline CDR1 reads MNHEY; CDR2 reads SVGAGI.

This chain uses TRBV15 with TRBJ2-1; the D is unclear. Per germline, CDR1 LNHNV and CDR2 YYDKDF (reference sequence). The CDR3 is 14 residues long. Trimming pared 1 base from V and 8 bases from J, leaving 12 bases between. The CDR3 region has the DNA TGTGCCACCAGCAGAGGGGTAGAATATTATGAGCAGTTCTTC. Its protein is CATSRGVEYYEQFF.

This clonotype was counted at least ten times. The chain links TRBV27 to TRBJ2-1; D might be TRBD1 (5 bases). Trimming pared 5 bases from V and 3 bases from J, leaving 8 bases between. Germline V gene data show CDR1 as MNHEY and CDR2 as SMNVEV (reference sequence). CDR3 size: 13 residues. The CDR3 sequence is CASSIRVYNEQFF. In DNA, the CDR3 is TGTGCCAGCAGTATCAGGGTCTACAATGAGCAGTTCTTC.

This clonotype was seen at least ten times. The CDR3 reads CASSLVAPGGYGANVLTF. CDR3 coding DNA: TGCGCCAGCAGCTTGGTTGCGCCAGGGGGTTACGGGGCCAACGTCCTGACTTTC. The J gene is TRBJ2-6, the V gene TRBV5-1; 7 bases agree with TRBD1. V shed 0 bases, J shed 4 bases, and the junction held 10 bases outside the gene matches. CDR1 SGHRS and CDR2 YFSETQ come from the germline V gene. This CDR3 is 18 amino acids long.

For this clonotype: A clone one base away is much larger, so this may be a read error. The V and J genes are TRBV25-1 and TRBJ2-7, with 7 bases lining up with TRBD2. From germline, CDR1 is MGHDK and CDR2 SYGVNS. V was clipped by 1 base and J by 7 bases; unmatched bases: 13. This CDR3 spans 16 amino acids. The CDR3 loop reads CASSEFVGGEIHEQYF. The CDR3 DNA is TGTGCCAGCAGTGAATTTGTGGGAGGGGAAATTCATGAGCAGTACTTC.

In DNA, the CDR3 is TGTGCCAGGCGCGGCAGGGAGAACACTGAAGCTTTCTTT. It translates to CARRGRENTEAFF. V is TRBV21-1 and J is TRBJ1-1. TRBV21-1 is tagged as a pseudogene. This CDR3 comprises 13 residues.

The genes are TRBV20-1 and TRBJ2-1; D is perhaps TRBD2 (6 bases). Deletions cut 3 bases from V and 3 bases from J, with 15 bases between. The germline gives CDR1 DFQATT, CDR2 SNEGSKA (reference sequence). The CDR3 consists of 15 residues. The CDR3 coding sequence is TGCAGTGCTAGTAGAGGTCTAGCGAGCTACAATGAGCAGTTCTTC. Translation: CSASRGLASYNEQFF.

The rearrangement uses TRBV7-2 and TRBJ2-7; D not certain. The CDR3 is 12 amino acids. V gave up 3 bases and J gave up 4 bases, with 7 bases separating them. CDR1 and CDR2 (germline): SGHTA, FQGNSA. The chain's CDR3 is CASSFTDYEQYF. DNA of the CDR3: TGTGCCAGCAGCTTTACAGATTACGAGCAGTACTTC.

This rearrangement joins TRBV6-5 to TRBJ2-3, with 8 bases fitting TRBD2. The CDR3 runs 15 residues. With 2 bases clipped from V and 2 bases from J, the junction kept 3 bases outside the gene matches. Germline CDR1 is MNHEY and CDR2 is SVGAGI. The CDR3 DNA reads as TGTGCCAGCAGTTACCGGGGGGGAGACACAGATACGCAGTATTTT. Translating it yields CASSYRGGDTDTQYF.

This clonotype was detected ten times or more. The chain couples TRBV5-1 to TRBJ2-7; D possibly corresponds to TRBD2 (5 bases). CDR3 length: 15 amino acids. Germline loops: CDR1 SGHRS, CDR2 YFSETQ. V lost 0 bases and J lost 0, with 10 bases in between. CDR3 protein: CASSLGQGSSYEQYF. As DNA, the CDR3 is TGCGCCAGCAGCTTGGGGCAAGGGAGCTCCTACGAGCAGTACTTC.

V and J are TRBV13 and TRBJ2-5; D is possibly TRBD1 (5 bases). V lost 5 bases and J 2 bases, leaving 9 bases between the germline ends. The length of the CDR3 is 13 residues. Germline V CDR1 and CDR2: PRHDT, FYEKMQ (reference sequence). DNA for the CDR3: TGTGCCAGCAGCAGACAGTTACAAGAGACCCAGTACTTC. This encodes CASSRQLQETQYF. The entire variable domain, with the rest obtained from reference TRBV13 and TRBJ2-5, is as follows: AAGVIQSPRHLIKEKRETATLKCYPIPRHDTVYWYQQGPGQDPQFLISFYEKMQSDKGSIPDRFSAQQFSDYHSELNMSSLELGDSALYFCASSRQLQETQYFGPGTRLLVL.

The chain combines TRBV7-2 with TRBJ2-1, with 8 positions matching TRBD2. The CDR3 length is 15 residues. After removal of 3 bases from V and 6 bases from J, the junction contained 7 bases not matched to a gene. Germline CDR1 and CDR2: SGHTA and FQGNSA. Written as DNA, the CDR3 is TGTGCCAGCAGCTTTACAGGGCGGGAGGTCAATGAGCAGTTCTTC. Translated: CASSFTGREVNEQFF.

In this sample, this clonotype turned up many times. The genes are TRBV7-9 and TRBJ2-3; the match to TRBD2 covers 10 bases. Germline V gene sequence: CDR1 SEHNR, CDR2 FQNEAQ (reference sequence). The CDR3 runs 15 residues. Trimming at V came to 5 bases and at J to 0 bases, leaving 2 bases not matched to a gene. DNA for the CDR3: TGTGCCAGCAGCCCGACTAGCGGGAGCACAGATACGCAGTATTTT. Translated, it gives CASSPTSGSTDTQYF.

This clonotype turned up a few times. The J gene is TRBJ2-1, the V gene TRBV9; the match to TRBD2 covers 11 bases. The germline V gene has CDR1 SGDLS and CDR2 YYNGEE. Trimming removed 3 bases from V and 9 bases from J; junction bases left unmatched: 5. The CDR3 length is 14 residues. DNA for the CDR3: TGTGCCAGCAGCGGACTAGCGGGACCCGGTGAGCAGTTCTTC. Amino acids: CASSGLAGPGEQFF.

This clonotype was seen repeatedly, ten times or more. The chain is built from TRBV4-1 and TRBJ2-5; TRBD2 aligns across 11 bases. CDR3 length equals 15 residues. Per germline, CDR1 MGHRA and CDR2 YSYEKL. The V segment lost 6 bases and the J segment 2 bases; nucleotides outside the gene matches: 5. The CDR3 DNA reads as TGCGCCAGCAGTTATCGACTAGCGGGGCAAGAGACCCAGTACTTC. Amino acid sequence: CASSYRLAGQETQYF.

In regard to this clonotype: A much bigger clone sits one base away, suggesting this may be a read error. The rearrangement links TRBV28 to TRBJ2-3; the D gene is possibly TRBD1 (5 bases). The CDR3 spans 16 residues. Trimming cost V 2 bases and J 14 bases, with 26 bases left between them. CDR1 and CDR2 from the germline V gene are MDHEN and SYDVKM. CDR3 coding DNA: TGTGCCAGCAGTTTAAAGGGGCTTGCAACTAATGAAAAACTGTATTTT. Amino acids: CASSLKGLATNEKLYF.